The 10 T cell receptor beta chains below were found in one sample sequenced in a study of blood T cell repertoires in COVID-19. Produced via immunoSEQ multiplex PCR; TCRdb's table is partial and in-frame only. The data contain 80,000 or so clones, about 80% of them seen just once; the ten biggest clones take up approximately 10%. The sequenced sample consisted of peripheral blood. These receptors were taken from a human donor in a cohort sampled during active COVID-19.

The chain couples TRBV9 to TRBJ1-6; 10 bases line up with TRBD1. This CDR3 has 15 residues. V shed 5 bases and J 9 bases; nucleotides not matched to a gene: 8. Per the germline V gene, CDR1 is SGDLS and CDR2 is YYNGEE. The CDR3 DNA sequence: TGTGCCAGCAGTCCAGAAGGACAGGGGGTTTCACCCCTCCACTTT. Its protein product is CASSPEGQGVSPLHF.

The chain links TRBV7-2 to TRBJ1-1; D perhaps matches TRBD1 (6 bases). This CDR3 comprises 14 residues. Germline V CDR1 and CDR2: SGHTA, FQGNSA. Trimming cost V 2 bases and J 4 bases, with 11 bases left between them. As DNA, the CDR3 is TGTGCCAGCAGCTTACAGGGGCCGATCACTGAAGCTTTCTTT. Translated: CASSLQGPITEAFF.

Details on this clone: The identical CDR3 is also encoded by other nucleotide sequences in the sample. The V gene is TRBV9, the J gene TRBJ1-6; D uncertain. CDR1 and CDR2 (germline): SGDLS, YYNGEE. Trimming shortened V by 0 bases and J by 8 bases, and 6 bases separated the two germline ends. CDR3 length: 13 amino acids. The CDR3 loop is CASSVGRDSPLHF. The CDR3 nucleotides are TGTGCCAGCAGCGTAGGACGGGATTCACCCCTCCACTTT.

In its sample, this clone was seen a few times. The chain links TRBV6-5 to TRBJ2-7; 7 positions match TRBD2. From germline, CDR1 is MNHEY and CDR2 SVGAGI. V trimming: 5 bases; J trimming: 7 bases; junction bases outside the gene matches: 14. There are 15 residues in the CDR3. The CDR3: CASSNGLGGSSEQYF. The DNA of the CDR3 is TGTGCCAGCAGTAACGGACTAGGTGGGAGCTCTGAGCAGTACTTC.

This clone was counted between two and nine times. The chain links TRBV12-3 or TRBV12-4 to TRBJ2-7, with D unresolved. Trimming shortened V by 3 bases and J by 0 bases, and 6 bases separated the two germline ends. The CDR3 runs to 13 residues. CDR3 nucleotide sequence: TGTGCCAGCAGTTTCGACAACTCCTACGAGCAGTACTTC. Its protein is CASSFDNSYEQYF.

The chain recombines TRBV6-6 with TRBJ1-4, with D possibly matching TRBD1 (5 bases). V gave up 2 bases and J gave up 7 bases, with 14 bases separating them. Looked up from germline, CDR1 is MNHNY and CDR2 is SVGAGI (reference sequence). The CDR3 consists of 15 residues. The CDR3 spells CASSYIGEAGEKLFF. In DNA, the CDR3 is TGTGCCAGCAGTTACATAGGGGAGGCGGGTGAAAAACTGTTTTTT.

CDR3 sequence reads: CASSYRERNTEAFF. CDR3 DNA: TGCGCCAGCAGCTACAGGGAGAGGAACACTGAAGCTTTCTTT. J is TRBJ1-1 and V is TRBV5-1, with D possibly matching TRBD1 (6 bases). Trimming took off 3 bases at V and 1 base at J, with 10 bases between the two ends. CDR3 length: 14 amino acids. Germline V gene lookup returns CDR1 SGHRS and CDR2 YFSETQ.

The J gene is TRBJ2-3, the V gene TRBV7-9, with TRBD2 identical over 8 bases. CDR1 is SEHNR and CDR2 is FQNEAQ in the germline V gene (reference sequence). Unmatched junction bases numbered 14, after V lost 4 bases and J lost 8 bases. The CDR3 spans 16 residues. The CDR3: CASSSRGSSGGGTQYF. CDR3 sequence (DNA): TGTGCCAGCAGCTCCCGAGGTTCCAGCGGGGGAGGTACGCAGTATTTT.

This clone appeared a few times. Here the CDR3 reads CASSYPGQGRYEQYF. In nucleotides, the CDR3 is TGTGCCAGCAGTTACCCGGGACAGGGTCGCTACGAGCAGTACTTC. This chain uses TRBV6-5 with TRBJ2-7; 9 bases map to TRBD1. From germline, CDR1 is MNHEY and CDR2 SVGAGI. The CDR3 covers 15 residues. Trimming removed 2 bases from V and 3 bases from J; junction bases left unmatched: 5.

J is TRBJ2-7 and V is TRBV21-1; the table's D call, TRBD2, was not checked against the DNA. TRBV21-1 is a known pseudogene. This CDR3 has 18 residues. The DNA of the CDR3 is TGTGCCAGCAGCAAAGATCGACTAGCGGGGGGGCAGGACTACGAGCAGTACTTC. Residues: CASSKDRLAGGQDYEQYF.